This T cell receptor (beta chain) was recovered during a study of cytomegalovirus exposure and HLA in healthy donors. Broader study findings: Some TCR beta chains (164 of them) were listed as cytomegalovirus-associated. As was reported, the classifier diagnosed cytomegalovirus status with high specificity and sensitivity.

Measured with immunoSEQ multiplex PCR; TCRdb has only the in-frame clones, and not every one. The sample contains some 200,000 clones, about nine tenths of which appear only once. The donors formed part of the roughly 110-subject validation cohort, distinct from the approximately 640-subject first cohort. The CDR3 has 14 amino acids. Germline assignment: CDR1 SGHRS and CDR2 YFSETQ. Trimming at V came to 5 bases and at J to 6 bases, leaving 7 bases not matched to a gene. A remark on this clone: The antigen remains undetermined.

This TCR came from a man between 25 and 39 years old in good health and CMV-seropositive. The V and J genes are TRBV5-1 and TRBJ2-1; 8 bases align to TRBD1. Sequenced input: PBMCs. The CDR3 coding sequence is TGCGCCAGCAGACCCGGGACAGGAGGCAATGAGCAGTTCTTC. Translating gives CASRPGTGGNEQFF.